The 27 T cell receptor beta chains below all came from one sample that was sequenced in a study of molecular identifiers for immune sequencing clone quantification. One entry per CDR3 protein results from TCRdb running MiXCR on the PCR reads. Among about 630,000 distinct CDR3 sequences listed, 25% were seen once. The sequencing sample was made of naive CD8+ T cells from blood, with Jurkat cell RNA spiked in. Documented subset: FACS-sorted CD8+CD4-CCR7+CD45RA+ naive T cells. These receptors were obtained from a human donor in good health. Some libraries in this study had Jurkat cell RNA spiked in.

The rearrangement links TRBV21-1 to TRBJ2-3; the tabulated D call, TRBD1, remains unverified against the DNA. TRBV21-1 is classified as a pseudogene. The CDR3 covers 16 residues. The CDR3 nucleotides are TGTGCCAGCAGCATAGGGACAGGGATGGTGCCGGATAAGCAGTATTTT. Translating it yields CASSIGTGMVPDKQYF.

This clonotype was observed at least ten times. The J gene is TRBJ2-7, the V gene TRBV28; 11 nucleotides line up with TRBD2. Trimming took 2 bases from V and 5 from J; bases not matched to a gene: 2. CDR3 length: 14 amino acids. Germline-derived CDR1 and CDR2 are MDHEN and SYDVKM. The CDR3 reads CASSLMGLADEQYF. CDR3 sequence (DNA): TGTGCCAGCAGTTTAATGGGACTAGCGGACGAGCAGTACTTC.

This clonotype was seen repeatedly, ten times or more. The CDR3 region has the DNA TGTGCCAGCAGCCACGGACAGGGGAGTGAAAAACTGTTTTTT. This translates into CASSHGQGSEKLFF. V usage is TRBV4-2 and J usage is TRBJ1-4; 9 bases match TRBD1. CDR3 length equals 14 residues. Germline V gene lookup returns CDR1 LGHNA and CDR2 YNFKEQ. With V trimmed by 3 bases and J by 7 bases, 3 bases remained unmatched.

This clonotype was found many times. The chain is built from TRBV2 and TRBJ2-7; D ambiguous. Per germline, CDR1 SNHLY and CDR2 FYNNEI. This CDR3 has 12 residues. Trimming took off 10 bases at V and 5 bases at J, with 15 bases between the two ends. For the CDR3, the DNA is TGTGCCACCGTTCAAGGTGAGGACGAGCAGTACTTC. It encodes CATVQGEDEQYF.

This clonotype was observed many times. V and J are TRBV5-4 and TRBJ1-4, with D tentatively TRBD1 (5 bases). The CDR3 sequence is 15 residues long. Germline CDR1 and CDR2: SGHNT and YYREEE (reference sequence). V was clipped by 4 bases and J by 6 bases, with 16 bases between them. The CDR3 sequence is CASSRKGLVDEKLFF. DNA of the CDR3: TGTGCCAGCAGCCGAAAGGGACTGGTGGATGAAAAACTGTTTTTT.

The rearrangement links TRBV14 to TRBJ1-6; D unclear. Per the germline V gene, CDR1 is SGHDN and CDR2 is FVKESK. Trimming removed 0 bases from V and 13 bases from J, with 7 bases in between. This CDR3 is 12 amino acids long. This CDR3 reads CASSQDTGPLHF. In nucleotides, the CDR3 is TGTGCCAGCAGCCAAGACACTGGGCCCCTCCACTTT.

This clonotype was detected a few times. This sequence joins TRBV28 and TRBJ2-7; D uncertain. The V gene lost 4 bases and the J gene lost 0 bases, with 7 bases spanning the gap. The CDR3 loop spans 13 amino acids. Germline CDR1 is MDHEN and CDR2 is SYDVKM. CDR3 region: CASSSTFSYEQYF. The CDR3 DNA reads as TGTGCCAGCAGTTCAACCTTCTCCTACGAGCAGTACTTC.

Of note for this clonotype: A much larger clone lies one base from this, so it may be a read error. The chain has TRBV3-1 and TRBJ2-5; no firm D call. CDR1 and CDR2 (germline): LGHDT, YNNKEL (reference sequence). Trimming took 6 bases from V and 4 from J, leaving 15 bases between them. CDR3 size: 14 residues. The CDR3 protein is CASRPEWAGETQYF. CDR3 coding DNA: TGTGCCAGCAGACCTGAGTGGGCCGGAGAGACCCAGTACTTC.

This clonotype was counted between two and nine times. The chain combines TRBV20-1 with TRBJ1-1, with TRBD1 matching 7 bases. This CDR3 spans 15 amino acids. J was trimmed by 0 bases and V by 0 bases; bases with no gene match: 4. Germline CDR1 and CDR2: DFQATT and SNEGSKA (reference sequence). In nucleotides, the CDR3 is TGCAGTGCTAGAGATAGGGACAGCCTGAACACTGAAGCTTTCTTT. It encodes CSARDRDSLNTEAFF.

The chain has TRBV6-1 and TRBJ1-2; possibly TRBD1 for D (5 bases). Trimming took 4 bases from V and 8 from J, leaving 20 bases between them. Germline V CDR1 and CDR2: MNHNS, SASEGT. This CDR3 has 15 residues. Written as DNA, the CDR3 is TGTGCCAGCAGTGTTACAGGCTACACTTTGAAAGGCTACACCTTC. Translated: CASSVTGYTLKGYTF.

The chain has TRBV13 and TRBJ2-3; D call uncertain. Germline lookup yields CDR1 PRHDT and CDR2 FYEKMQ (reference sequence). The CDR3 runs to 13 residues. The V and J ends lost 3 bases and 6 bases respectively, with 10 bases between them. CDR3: CASSLPGFDTQYF. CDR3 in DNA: TGTGCCAGCAGCTTGCCTGGCTTTGATACGCAGTATTTT.

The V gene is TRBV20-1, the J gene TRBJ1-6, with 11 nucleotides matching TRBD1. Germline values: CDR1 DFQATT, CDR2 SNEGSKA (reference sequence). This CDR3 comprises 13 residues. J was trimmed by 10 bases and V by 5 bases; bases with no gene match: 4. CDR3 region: CSAVDRGQSPLHF. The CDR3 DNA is TGCAGTGCTGTGGACAGGGGGCAATCACCCCTCCACTTT.

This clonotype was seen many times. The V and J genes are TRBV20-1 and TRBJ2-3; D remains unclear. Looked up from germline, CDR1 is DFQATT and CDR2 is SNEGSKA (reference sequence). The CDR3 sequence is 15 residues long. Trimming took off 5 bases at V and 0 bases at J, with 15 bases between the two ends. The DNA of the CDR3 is TGCAGTGCTCACTCCAAGGTAGCTAGCACAGATACGCAGTATTTT. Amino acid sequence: CSAHSKVASTDTQYF.

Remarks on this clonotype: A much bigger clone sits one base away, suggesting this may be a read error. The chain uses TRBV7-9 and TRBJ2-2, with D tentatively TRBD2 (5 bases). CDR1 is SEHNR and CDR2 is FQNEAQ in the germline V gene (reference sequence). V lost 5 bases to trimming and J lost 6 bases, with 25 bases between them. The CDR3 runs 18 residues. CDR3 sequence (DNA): TGTGCCAGCAGCCTCCCTTTTCTACCGGGGATCGAATCCGGGGAGCTGTTTTTT. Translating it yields CASSLPFLPGIESGELFF.

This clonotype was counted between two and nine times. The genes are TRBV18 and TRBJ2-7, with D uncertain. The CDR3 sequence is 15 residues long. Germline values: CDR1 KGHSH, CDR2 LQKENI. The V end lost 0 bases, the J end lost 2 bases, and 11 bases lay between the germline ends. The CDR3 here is CASSPPLVGTYEQYF. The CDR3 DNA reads TGTGCCAGCTCACCACCGCTTGTGGGGACCTACGAGCAGTACTTC.

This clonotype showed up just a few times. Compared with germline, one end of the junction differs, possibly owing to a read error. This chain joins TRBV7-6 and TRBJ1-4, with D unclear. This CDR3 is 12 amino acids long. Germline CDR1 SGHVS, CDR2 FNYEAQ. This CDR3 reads CASKGLNGKLFF. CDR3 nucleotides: TGTGCCAGCAAAGGACTTAATGGAAAACTGTTTTTT.

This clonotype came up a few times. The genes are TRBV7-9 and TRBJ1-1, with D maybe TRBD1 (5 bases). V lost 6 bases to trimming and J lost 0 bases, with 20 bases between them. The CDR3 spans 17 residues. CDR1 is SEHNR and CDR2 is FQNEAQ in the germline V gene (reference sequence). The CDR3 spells CASSSPVEGLMNTEAFF. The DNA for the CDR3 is TGTGCCAGCAGTAGCCCGGTTGAGGGACTAATGAACACTGAAGCTTTCTTT.

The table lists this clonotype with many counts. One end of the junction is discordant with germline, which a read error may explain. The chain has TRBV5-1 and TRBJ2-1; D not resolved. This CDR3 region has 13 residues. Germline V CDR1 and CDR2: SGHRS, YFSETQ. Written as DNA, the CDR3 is TGTGCCAGCAGCCCAGACTCCTACAATGAGCAGTTCTTC. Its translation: CASSPDSYNEQFF.

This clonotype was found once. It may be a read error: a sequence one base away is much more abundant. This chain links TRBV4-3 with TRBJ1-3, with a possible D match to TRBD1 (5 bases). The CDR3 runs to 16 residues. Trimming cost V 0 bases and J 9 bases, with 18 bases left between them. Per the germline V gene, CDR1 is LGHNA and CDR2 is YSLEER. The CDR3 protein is CASSQESEAGASTIYF. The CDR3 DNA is TGCGCCAGCAGCCAAGAGTCCGAAGCTGGGGCGAGCACCATATATTTT.

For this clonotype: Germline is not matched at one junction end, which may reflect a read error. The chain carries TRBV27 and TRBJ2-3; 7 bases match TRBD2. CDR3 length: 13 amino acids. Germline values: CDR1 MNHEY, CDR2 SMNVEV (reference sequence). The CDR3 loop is CACRRGTMDTQYF. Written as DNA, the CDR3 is TGTGCCTGCAGGAGAGGGACTATGGATACGCAGTATTTT.

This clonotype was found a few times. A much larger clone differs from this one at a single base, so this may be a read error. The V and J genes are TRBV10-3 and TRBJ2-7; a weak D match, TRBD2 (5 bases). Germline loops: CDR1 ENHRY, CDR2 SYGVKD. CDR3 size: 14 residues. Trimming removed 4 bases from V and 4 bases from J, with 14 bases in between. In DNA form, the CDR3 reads TGTGCCATCAGTGCAAACGACGGGGTGTACGAGCAGTACTTC. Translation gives CAISANDGVYEQYF.

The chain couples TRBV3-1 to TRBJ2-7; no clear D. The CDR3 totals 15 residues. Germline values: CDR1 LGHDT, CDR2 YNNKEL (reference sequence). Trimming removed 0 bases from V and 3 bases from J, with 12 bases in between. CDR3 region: CASSQDWVANYEQYF. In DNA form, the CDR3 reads TGTGCCAGCAGCCAAGATTGGGTAGCCAACTACGAGCAGTACTTC.

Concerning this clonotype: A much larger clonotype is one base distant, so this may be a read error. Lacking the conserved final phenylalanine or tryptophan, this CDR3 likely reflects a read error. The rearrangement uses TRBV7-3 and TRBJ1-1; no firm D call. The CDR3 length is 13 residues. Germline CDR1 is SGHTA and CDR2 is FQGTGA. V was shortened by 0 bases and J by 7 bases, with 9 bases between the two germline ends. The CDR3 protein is CASSLTVSGEAFS. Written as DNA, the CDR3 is TGTGCCAGCAGCTTAACCGTATCGGGTGAAGCTTTCTCT.

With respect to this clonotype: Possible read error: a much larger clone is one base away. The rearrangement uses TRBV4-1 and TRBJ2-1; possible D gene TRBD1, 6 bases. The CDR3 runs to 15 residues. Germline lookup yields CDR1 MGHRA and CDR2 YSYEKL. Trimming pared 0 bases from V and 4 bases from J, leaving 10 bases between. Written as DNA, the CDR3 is TGCGCCAGCAGCCAAGAGGGGGCTTTATACAATGAGCAGTTCTTC. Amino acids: CASSQEGALYNEQFF.

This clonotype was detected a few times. CDR3 sequence reads: CASSLGLAGTTMLRFF. CDR3 DNA: TGTGCCAGCAGCCTAGGACTAGCGGGGACTACAATGTTAAGGTTCTTC. This rearrangement joins TRBV9 to TRBJ2-1; 12 nucleotides agree with TRBD2. The CDR3 extends over 16 amino acids. The V segment lost 4 bases and the J segment 15 bases; nucleotides outside the gene matches: 17. Germline V lookup: CDR1 SGDLS, CDR2 YYNGEE.

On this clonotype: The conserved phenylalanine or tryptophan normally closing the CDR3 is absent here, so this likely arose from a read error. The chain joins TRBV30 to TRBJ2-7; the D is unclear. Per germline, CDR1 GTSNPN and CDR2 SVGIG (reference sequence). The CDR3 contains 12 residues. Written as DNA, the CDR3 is TGTGCTTATGGGGATTTGAGGTACGAGCAGTACATC. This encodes CAYGDLRYEQYI.

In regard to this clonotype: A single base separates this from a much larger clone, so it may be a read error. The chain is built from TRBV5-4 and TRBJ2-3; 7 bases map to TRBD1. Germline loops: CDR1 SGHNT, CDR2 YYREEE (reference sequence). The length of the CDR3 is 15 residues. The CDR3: CASSLGTGGTDMQYF. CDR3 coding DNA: TGTGCCAGCAGCTTGGGGACAGGAGGAACAGATATGCAGTATTTT.